This T cell receptor (beta chain) was documented in a study of blood T cell repertoires in COVID-19. On the study more broadly: The United States, Italy and Spain provided the acute and convalescent COVID-19 samples. Sources were T cells, B-cell-depleted T cells, or PBMCs; the material itself was cDNA or gDNA.

The assay was immunoSEQ multiplex PCR, and TCRdb's table has in-frame clones only and misses some. The sample shows about 190,000 clones, under 80% of them seen only once. Trimming removed 3 bases from V and 1 base from J; junction bases left unmatched: 5. CDR3 length equals 17 residues. Germline V gives CDR1 SGDLS, CDR2 YYNGEE. The study assigned cohorts using participant-reported clinical history. The chain has TRBV9 and TRBJ1-5, with 12 positions matching TRBD1. Sequenced material: PBMCs or T cells enriched from blood (not recorded which). This TCR came from a woman between 45 and 65 years old with acute COVID-19. The CDR3 reads CASSAGTGGLSNQPQHF. The CDR3 nucleotides read TGTGCCAGCAGCGCCGGGACAGGGGGCTTGAGCAATCAGCCCCAGCATTTT. The whole variable domain, filled in from reference TRBV9 and TRBJ1-5, reads DSGVTQTPKHLITATGQRVTLRCSPRSGDLSVYWYQQSLDQGLQFLIQYYNGEERAKGNILERFSAQQFPDLHSELNLSSLELGDSALYFCASSAGTGGLSNQPQHFGDGTRLSIL.